These 8 T cell receptor beta chains were sequenced from one sample in a study of blood T cell repertoires in COVID-19. TCRdb's copy holds only in-frame clones and misses some; the assay was immunoSEQ multiplex PCR. This repertoire shows under 300,000 clones, roughly 81% found once; its top ten account for more than 6.5%. Sequencing used PBMCs or T cells enriched from blood (not recorded which). The receptors were gathered from a woman in her fifties or sixties who had been exposed to COVID-19.

J is TRBJ2-2 and V is TRBV2, with TRBD2 as a possible D gene (5 bases). Trimming took off 3 bases at V and 0 bases at J, with 14 bases between the two ends. CDR1 and CDR2 from the germline V gene are SNHLY and FYNNEI. There are 17 residues in the CDR3. CDR3 residues: CASSEVRVRPNTGELFF. The CDR3, as DNA: TGTGCCAGCAGTGAGGTGAGGGTTCGGCCGAACACCGGGGAGCTGTTTTTT.

The V gene is TRBV19, the J gene TRBJ1-6, with no clear D. Trimming left V 2 bases short and J 1 base short, with 12 bases between. Per germline, CDR1 LNHDA and CDR2 SQIVND (reference sequence). The CDR3 is 17 amino acids. CDR3 sequence reads: CASSIRTPGSYNSPLHF. The CDR3 DNA is TGTGCCAGTAGTATAAGGACCCCGGGATCCTATAATTCACCCCTCCACTTT.

The V gene is TRBV24-1, the J gene TRBJ1-2, with TRBD1 matching 7 bases. CDR1 and CDR2 (germline): KGHDR, SFDVKD. Trimming removed 4 bases from V and 4 bases from J; junction bases left unmatched: 2. This CDR3 has 13 residues. The CDR3 nucleotides are TGTGCCACCAGTGAAGGGGGCGGCTATGGCTACACCTTC. Its translation is CATSEGGGYGYTF.

The DNA for the CDR3 is TGTGCCAGCAGTACATCACCCCAGGGTGAAGCTTTCTTT. Translation gives CASSTSPQGEAFF. V usage is TRBV9 and J usage is TRBJ1-1; TRBD1 is a possible D gene (5 bases). V was shortened by 5 bases and J by 7 bases, with 15 bases between the two germline ends. Germline values: CDR1 SGDLS, CDR2 YYNGEE. The CDR3 contains 13 residues.

The V gene is TRBV5-1, the J gene TRBJ2-7, with 7 bases identical to TRBD1. The CDR3 runs to 16 residues. The V segment lost 0 bases and the J segment 6 bases; nucleotides outside the gene matches: 12. Germline loops: CDR1 SGHRS, CDR2 YFSETQ. CDR3 sequence reads: CASSLAGTALSGEQYF. CDR3 nucleotide sequence: TGCGCCAGCAGCTTGGCGGGGACAGCCCTAAGTGGCGAGCAGTACTTC.

The V call is TRBV7-2, the J call TRBJ2-5, with TRBD2 matching 7 bases. J gave up 0 bases and V 1 base, and 8 bases lay outside the gene matches. Germline V lookup: CDR1 SGHTA, CDR2 FQGNSA. The CDR3 loop spans 17 amino acids. CDR3: CASSLVALGGNQETQYF. The CDR3 DNA reads as TGTGCCAGCAGCTTAGTGGCCCTCGGGGGGAACCAAGAGACCCAGTACTTC.

This rearrangement joins TRBV7-9 to TRBJ1-4; D unresolved. The germline gives CDR1 SEHNR, CDR2 FQNEAQ (reference sequence). V was shortened by 2 bases and J by 0 bases, with 13 bases between the two germline ends. This CDR3 comprises 17 residues. CDR3 region: CASSLYTGSATNEKLFF. CDR3 DNA sequence: TGTGCCAGCAGCTTATACACGGGGAGTGCAACTAATGAAAAACTGTTTTTT. The whole variable domain, remainder taken from reference TRBV7-9 and TRBJ1-4, is DTGVSQNPRHKITKRGQNVTFRCDPISEHNRLYWYRQTLGQGPEFLTYFQNEAQLEKSRLLSDRFSAERPKGSFSTLEIQRTEQGDSAMYLCASSLYTGSATNEKLFFGSGTQLSVL.

The chain recombines TRBV7-9 with TRBJ1-3; the match to TRBD1 covers 7 bases. The CDR3 consists of 13 residues. V lost 11 bases and J lost 0; bases outside the gene matches: 4. The germline CDR1 and CDR2 sequences are SEHNR and FQNEAQ (reference sequence). As DNA, the CDR3 is TGTGCCTTGGGACAGAGCTCTGGAAACACCATATATTTT. Its translation: CALGQSSGNTIYF.